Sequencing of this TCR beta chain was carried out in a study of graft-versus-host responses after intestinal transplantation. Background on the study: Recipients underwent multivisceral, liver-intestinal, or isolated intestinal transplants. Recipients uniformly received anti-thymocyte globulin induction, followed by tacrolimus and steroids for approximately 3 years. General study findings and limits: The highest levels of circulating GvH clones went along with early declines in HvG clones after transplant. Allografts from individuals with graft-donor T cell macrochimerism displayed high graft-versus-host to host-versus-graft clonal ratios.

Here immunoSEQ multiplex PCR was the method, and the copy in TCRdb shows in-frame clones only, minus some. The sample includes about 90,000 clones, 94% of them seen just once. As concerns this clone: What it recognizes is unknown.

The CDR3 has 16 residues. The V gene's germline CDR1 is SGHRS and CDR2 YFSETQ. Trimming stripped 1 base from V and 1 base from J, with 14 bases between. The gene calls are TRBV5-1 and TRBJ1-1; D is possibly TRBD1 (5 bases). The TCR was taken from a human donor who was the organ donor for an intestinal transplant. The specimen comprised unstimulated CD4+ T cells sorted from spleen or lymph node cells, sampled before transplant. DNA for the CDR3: TGCGCCAGCAGCTTGAGCAGCAGCGGGGGGAACACTGAAGCTTTCTTT. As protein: CASSLSSSGGNTEAFF.